These 32 T cell receptor beta chains were sequenced from one sample in a study of blood T cell repertoires in COVID-19. Sequencing was performed with immunoSEQ multiplex PCR; in TCRdb, only in-frame clones are kept and a portion is missing. In the table there are 110,000 or so clones, over 75% of which are singletons. The sequenced sample was peripheral blood. These receptors came from a woman in her 70s who had recovered from COVID-19.

CDR3 in amino acids: CASSLSGYEQYF. CDR3 coding DNA: TGTGCCAGCAGCCTATCCGGGTACGAGCAGTACTTC. The chain recombines TRBV7-8 with TRBJ2-7; D gene ambiguous. This CDR3 has 12 amino acids. Germline V CDR1 and CDR2: SGHVS, FQNEAQ. Trimming removed 5 bases at V and 4 bases at J, with 9 bases between. Together with reference TRBV7-8 and TRBJ2-7, the CDR3 gives the full variable domain: GAGVSQSPRYKVAKRGQDVALRCDPISGHVSLFWYQQALGQGPEFLTYFQNEAQLDKSGLPSDRFFAERPEGSVSTLKIQRTQQEDSAVYLCASSLSGYEQYFGPGTRLTVT.

This rearrangement joins TRBV28 to TRBJ2-1, with D possibly TRBD2 on 7 matching bases. Looked up from germline, CDR1 is MDHEN and CDR2 is SYDVKM. Trimming left V 7 bases short and J 6 bases short, with 16 bases between. This CDR3 is 14 amino acids long. DNA for the CDR3: TGTGCCAGCAACCAACAGGGAGGGGGCAATGAGCAGTTCTTC. Translation gives CASNQQGGGNEQFF.

For this clone: Likely a read error: the CDR3 ends without its conserved phenylalanine or tryptophan. The DNA is left out, because the CDR3 cannot be placed on it with certainty; the CDR3 is given as TCRdb lists it. This chain uses TRBV10-1 with TRBJ2-7; the table assigns TRBD1, which was not confirmed against the DNA. Counting both end residues, the CDR3 totals 10 amino acids. The germline gives CDR1 WNHNN, CDR2 SYGVQD (reference sequence). CDR3 in amino acids: CATPLGRNPL.

The CDR3 nucleotides are TGTGCCAGCATCTATTCAGGGGGCAACAAAGGCGAGCAGTACTTC. Translation gives CASIYSGGNKGEQYF. V gene TRBV28 combines with J gene TRBJ2-7; 8 nucleotides agree with TRBD1. Germline-derived CDR1 and CDR2 are MDHEN and SYDVKM. The junction had 14 bases not matched to a gene; V was cut back by 7 bases and J by 6 bases. This CDR3 has 15 residues. Together with reference TRBV28 and TRBJ2-7, the CDR3 gives the full variable domain: DVKVTQSSRYLVKRTGEKVFLECVQDMDHENMFWYRQDPGLGLRLIYFSYDVKMKEKGDIPEGYSVSREKKERFSLILESASTNQTSMYLCASIYSGGNKGEQYFGPGTRLTVT.

The chain couples TRBV6-1 to TRBJ2-5; tentatively, D is TRBD1 (6 bases). V lost 1 base and J 3 bases, leaving 18 bases between the germline ends. The CDR3 sequence is 17 residues long. The germline gives CDR1 MNHNS, CDR2 SASEGT. In DNA, the CDR3 is TGTGCCAGCAGTGAAGATTGGATTCTCAACAGGGAAGAGACCCAGTACTTC. Protein sequence: CASSEDWILNREETQYF.

This clone has more than one count but fewer than ten. This chain joins TRBV11-2 and TRBJ1-5; D may be TRBD1 (5 bases). V was shortened by 2 bases and J by 4 bases, with 15 bases between the two germline ends. The CDR3 runs 16 residues. The germline gives CDR1 SGHAT, CDR2 FQNNGV. CDR3 protein: CASSLTIGGRNQPQHF. CDR3 sequence (DNA): TGTGCCAGCAGCTTAACAATCGGGGGACGGAATCAGCCCCAGCATTTT. The whole variable domain, remainder taken from reference TRBV11-2 and TRBJ1-5, is EAGVAQSPRYKIIEKRQSVAFWCNPISGHATLYWYQQILGQGPKLLIQFQNNGVVDDSQLPKDRFSAERLKGVDSTLKIQPAKLEDSAVYLCASSLTIGGRNQPQHFGDGTRLSIL.

This clone was seen a single time. This chain joins TRBV6-2 or TRBV6-3 and TRBJ2-7, with TRBD2 matching over 9 bases. Germline V gives CDR1 MNHEY, CDR2 SVGEGT. V shed 1 base and J 7 bases; nucleotides not matched to a gene: 8. The CDR3 has 15 amino acids. The DNA of the CDR3 is TGTGCCAGCAGTTACTACGGCGGGGGGGCTCGGGAGCAGTACTTC. This encodes CASSYYGGGAREQYF.

The J gene is TRBJ1-6, the V gene TRBV28; possibly TRBD1 for D (5 bases). CDR3 length: 16 residues. The germline gives CDR1 MDHEN, CDR2 SYDVKM. Trimming took off 6 bases at V and 7 bases at J, with 19 bases between the two ends. CDR3 region: CASSYGHTSLNSPLHF. Written as DNA, the CDR3 is TGTGCCAGCAGCTACGGACACACAAGTCTCAATTCACCCCTCCACTTT. Together with reference TRBV28 and TRBJ1-6, the CDR3 gives the full variable domain: DVKVTQSSRYLVKRTGEKVFLECVQDMDHENMFWYRQDPGLGLRLIYFSYDVKMKEKGDIPEGYSVSREKKERFSLILESASTNQTSMYLCASSYGHTSLNSPLHFGNGTRLTVT.

The rearrangement links TRBV21-1 to TRBJ1-6. TRBV21-1 is a known pseudogene. The length of the CDR3 is 22 residues. As DNA, the CDR3 is TGTGCCAGCAGCAAAGCACCTTTGGGGGGTCCGAGCCCTAGTTGCGACAATTCACCCCTCCACTTT. It codes for CASSKAPLGGPSPSCDNSPLHF.

The rearrangement links TRBV5-5 to TRBJ1-4, with D tentatively TRBD1 (6 bases). The CDR3 sequence is 14 residues long. With 0 bases removed from V and 6 bases from J, the gap between germline ends came to 9 bases. Per the germline V gene, CDR1 is SGHKS and CDR2 is YYEKEE (reference sequence). The CDR3 protein is CASSLEGVYEKLFF. In DNA, the CDR3 is TGTGCCAGCAGCTTGGAGGGGGTTTATGAAAAACTGTTTTTT.

The V gene is TRBV5-4, the J gene TRBJ2-1, with D perhaps matching TRBD1 (5 bases). CDR1 is SGHNT, CDR2 YYREEE, per germline (reference sequence). The CDR3 length is 13 residues. The V end lost 6 bases, the J end lost 6 bases, and 13 bases lay between the germline ends. The CDR3 spells CASTPRQGNEQFF. The CDR3 DNA reads TGTGCCAGCACTCCACGCCAGGGCAATGAGCAGTTCTTC.

This clone was observed many times. CDR3 in DNA: TGTGCCAGCAGCCCGATCAGGACAGCGGGCTACACCTTC. This sequence encodes CASSPIRTAGYTF. V is TRBV11-2 and J is TRBJ1-2, with D perhaps matching TRBD1 (6 bases). There are 13 residues in the CDR3. V was cut by 5 bases and J by 8 bases, with 15 bases left in between. Germline V gene data show CDR1 as SGHAT and CDR2 as FQNNGV.

This clone has more than one count but fewer than ten. The chain carries TRBV7-9 and TRBJ1-6, with unresolved D. This CDR3 comprises 15 residues. CDR1 is SEHNR and CDR2 is FQNEAQ in the germline V gene (reference sequence). The V and J ends lost 0 bases and 6 bases respectively, with 9 bases between them. CDR3 nucleotide sequence: TGTGCCAGCAGCTTAGCGCAGGATCCTAATTCACCCCTCCACTTT. It codes for CASSLAQDPNSPLHF. Drawing the rest from reference TRBV7-9 and TRBJ1-6, the complete variable domain is DTGVSQNPRHKITKRGQNVTFRCDPISEHNRLYWYRQTLGQGPEFLTYFQNEAQLEKSRLLSDRFSAERPKGSFSTLEIQRTEQGDSAMYLCASSLAQDPNSPLHFGNGTRLTVT.

The chain is built from TRBV18 and TRBJ2-1; 9 bases are shared with TRBD2. V was clipped by 4 bases and J by 7 bases; unmatched bases: 8. CDR3 length equals 15 residues. The germline V gene encodes CDR1 KGHSH and CDR2 LQKENI. CDR3 loop: CASSRRTAGGNEQFF. The CDR3 coding sequence is TGTGCCAGCTCACGCCGGACAGCGGGGGGTAATGAGCAGTTCTTC. The full variable domain, in which reference TRBV18 and TRBJ2-1 provide the parts outside the CDR3, is NAGVMQNPRHLVRRRGQEARLRCSPMKGHSHVYWYRQLPEEGLKFMVYLQKENIIDESGMPKERFSAEFPKEGPSILRIQQVVRGDSAAYFCASSRRTAGGNEQFFGPGTRLTVL.

This rearrangement joins TRBV28 to TRBJ1-2, with a possible D match to TRBD1 (5 bases). The CDR3 spans 12 residues. The germline gives CDR1 MDHEN, CDR2 SYDVKM. Trimming shortened V by 6 bases and J by 4 bases, and 9 bases separated the two germline ends. The CDR3 region is CASRPDTYGYTF. The CDR3 DNA reads as TGTGCCAGCAGACCGGACACCTATGGCTACACCTTC.

In nucleotides, the CDR3 is TGCGCCAGCAGCCAAGCCCCTAGCGGCTACGAGCAGTACTTC. Protein product: CASSQAPSGYEQYF. The chain links TRBV4-3 to TRBJ2-7; 7 bases are a match to TRBD2. Per germline, CDR1 LGHNA and CDR2 YSLEER. V trimming: 1 base; J trimming: 3 bases; junction bases outside the gene matches: 3. CDR3 length: 14 residues.

This clone has a single count. As DNA, the CDR3 is TGTGCCAGCAGCCCCGGGACAGGGGTCAATCAGCCCCAGCATTTT. Translated, it gives CASSPGTGVNQPQHF. The chain has TRBV4-2 and TRBJ1-5; 10 nucleotides align to TRBD1. Per the germline V gene, CDR1 is LGHNA and CDR2 is YNFKEQ. Trimming took 4 bases from V and 3 from J; bases not matched to a gene: 3. The CDR3 has 15 amino acids.

CDR3 bases: TGTGCCAGCAGCTTATCTTGGATAGCGGGGGCCAGCTCCTACAATGAGCAGTTCTTC. Its translation is CASSLSWIAGASSYNEQFF. The chain has TRBV7-6 and TRBJ2-1, with 9 bases fitting TRBD2. The CDR3 runs to 19 residues. Germline V gene lookup returns CDR1 SGHVS and CDR2 FNYEAQ. Germline trimming cut 2 bases from V and 0 bases from J; bases unmatched to any gene: 11.

This chain links TRBV5-1 with TRBJ2-7; D possibly corresponds to TRBD1 (7 bases). Trimming left V 4 bases short and J 3 bases short, with 14 bases between. The germline V gene encodes CDR1 SGHRS and CDR2 YFSETQ. The CDR3 is made up of 14 amino acids. Here the CDR3 DNA reads TGCGCCAGCAGCACCCGACAGGGAGGCTACGAGCAGTACTTC. This codes for CASSTRQGGYEQYF.

This clone was observed once. The V gene is TRBV5-8, the J gene TRBJ1-5, with a tentative D call TRBD1 (5 bases). The CDR3 runs to 14 residues. Germline loops: CDR1 SGHTS, CDR2 YDEGEE. The V end lost 2 bases, the J end lost 6 bases, and 12 bases lay between the germline ends. The CDR3 spells CASSLGGGSQPQHF. The CDR3 coding sequence is TGTGCCAGCAGCTTAGGCGGGGGGAGTCAGCCCCAGCATTTT.

This clone was seen a handful of times. This chain joins TRBV7-9 and TRBJ2-7; 8 bases match TRBD1. Germline V CDR1 and CDR2: SEHNR, FQNEAQ (reference sequence). Losses at the gene ends were 3 bases for V and 7 bases for J; bases not matched to a gene: 5. CDR3 length equals 13 residues. CDR3 coding DNA: TGTGCCAGCAGCTTCGACAGGGGCTCGGAGCAGTACTTC. Translating it yields CASSFDRGSEQYF.

The chain has TRBV2 and TRBJ2-5, with D unclear. Trimming cost V 6 bases and J 5 bases, with 7 bases left between them. This CDR3 spans 11 amino acids. CDR1 and CDR2 (germline): SNHLY, FYNNEI. CDR3 region: CASRSYETQYF. Here the CDR3 DNA reads TGTGCCAGCAGGTCGTATGAGACCCAGTACTTC. The full variable domain, its missing parts supplied by reference TRBV2 and TRBJ2-5, is EPEVTQTPSHQVTQMGQEVILRCVPISNHLYFYWYRQILGQKVEFLVSFYNNEISEKSEIFDDQFSVERPDGSNFTLKIRSTKLEDSAMYFCASRSYETQYFGPGTRLLVL.

The rearrangement joins TRBV30 to TRBJ1-4, with D perhaps TRBD1 (5 bases). The CDR3 runs to 12 residues. The V end was cut by 5 bases, the J end by 6 bases, with 10 bases between. CDR1 and CDR2 from the germline V gene are GTSNPN and SVGIG (reference sequence). Written as DNA, the CDR3 is TGTGCCTGGTCAGGGCCAGATGAAAAACTGTTTTTT. Translating gives CAWSGPDEKLFF.

The chain uses TRBV11-1 and TRBJ2-3; 7 nucleotides align to TRBD2. Trimming cost V 0 bases and J 8 bases; bases outside gene matches: 8. Looked up from germline, CDR1 is SGHAT and CDR2 is FQDESV (reference sequence). The CDR3 sequence is 15 residues long. The DNA for the CDR3 is TGTGCCAGCAGCTTAGCGACGACTAGCTACGGTACGCAGTATTTT. Amino acid sequence: CASSLATTSYGTQYF.

This chain connects TRBV30 to TRBJ1-2, with D perhaps matching TRBD1 (6 bases). Germline V gene sequence: CDR1 GTSNPN, CDR2 SVGIG (reference sequence). Deletions cut 3 bases from V and 3 bases from J, with 11 bases between. The CDR3 is made up of 13 amino acids. The CDR3 bases are TGTGCCTGGAGCCCAGGGGCGGACTATGGCTACACCTTC. Its translation is CAWSPGADYGYTF.

This chain links TRBV11-2 with TRBJ1-4; D might be TRBD1 (5 bases). This CDR3 comprises 15 residues. The germline V gene has CDR1 SGHAT and CDR2 FQNNGV. Trimming took off 5 bases at V and 7 bases at J, with 17 bases between the two ends. The CDR3 coding sequence is TGTGCCAGCAGCCAGCAGGGCGCAGGGCGTGAAAAACTGTTTTTT. Its translation is CASSQQGAGREKLFF. The whole variable domain, filled in from reference TRBV11-2 and TRBJ1-4, reads EAGVAQSPRYKIIEKRQSVAFWCNPISGHATLYWYQQILGQGPKLLIQFQNNGVVDDSQLPKDRFSAERLKGVDSTLKIQPAKLEDSAVYLCASSQQGAGREKLFFGSGTQLSVL.

The chain carries TRBV9 and TRBJ2-5; 15 nucleotides line up with TRBD2. The CDR3 runs to 17 residues. J was trimmed by 5 bases and V by 0 bases; bases with no gene match: 5. Germline CDR1 and CDR2: SGDLS and YYNGEE. This CDR3 is CASSVGTSGGAGETQYF. Written as DNA, the CDR3 is TGTGCCAGCAGCGTAGGGACTAGCGGGGGGGCCGGGGAGACCCAGTACTTC.

The rearrangement links TRBV4-1 to TRBJ2-3, with D perhaps TRBD2 (6 bases). With 4 bases removed from V and 2 bases from J, the gap between germline ends came to 19 bases. The CDR3 covers 17 residues. Germline CDR1 is MGHRA and CDR2 is YSYEKL. The CDR3 bases are TGCGCCAGCAGCCCCAAACTAGCTCAAATAAACACAGATACGCAGTATTTT. This translates into CASSPKLAQINTDTQYF.

The rearrangement uses TRBV6-5 and TRBJ2-2, with D unclear. Germline-derived CDR1 and CDR2 are MNHEY and SVGAGI. V lost 3 bases, J lost 4 bases, and 6 bases lay in between. This CDR3 contains 13 residues. CDR3 amino acids: CASSYGRTGELFF. The CDR3 bases are TGTGCCAGCAGTTATGGCCGCACCGGGGAGCTGTTTTTT.

The CDR3 region has the DNA TGTGCCAGCAGCCAAGATCTTTTGGCTAGCGGGTGGGGCATTCAGTACTTC. It encodes CASSQDLLASGWGIQYF. The gene calls are TRBV4-2 and TRBJ2-4, with 8 bases matching TRBD2. Per the germline V gene, CDR1 is LGHNA and CDR2 is YNFKEQ. The CDR3 covers 17 residues. V gave up 0 bases and J gave up 9 bases; unmatched junction bases: 13.

V is TRBV30 and J is TRBJ1-3, with 9 nucleotides matching TRBD1. Per germline, CDR1 GTSNPN and CDR2 SVGIG (reference sequence). The length of the CDR3 is 15 residues. V trimming: 0 bases; J trimming: 4 bases; junction bases outside the gene matches: 4. The CDR3 nucleotides read TGTGCCTGGAGTGTAGCGGACAGGGGCGGAAACACCATATATTTT. This codes for CAWSVADRGGNTIYF.

V gene TRBV30 combines with J gene TRBJ2-6, with TRBD2 identical over 9 bases. V dropped 1 base and J dropped 2; count of bases not matched to a gene: 9. The CDR3 spans 18 residues. Germline V gene sequence: CDR1 GTSNPN, CDR2 SVGIG (reference sequence). The CDR3 here is CAWSGGGRAKAGANVLTF. The DNA of the CDR3 is TGTGCCTGGAGTGGGGGCGGGAGGGCCAAGGCTGGGGCCAACGTCCTGACTTTC.